These 3 T cell receptor beta chains came from one sample sequenced in a study of cytotoxic CD8 clonotypes in ibrutinib-treated CLL. Measured with immunoSEQ multiplex PCR; TCRdb has only the in-frame clones, and not every one. Here the sample spans about 160,000 clones, 81% being singletons. The source material was PBMCs, sampled after 12 months of ibrutinib treatment. All receptors derive from a human donor with chronic lymphocytic leukemia.

The rearrangement uses TRBV6-5 and TRBJ1-3, with D perhaps TRBD1 (6 bases). The CDR3 extends over 15 amino acids. Trimming left V 4 bases short and J 1 base short, with 11 bases between. The germline gives CDR1 MNHEY, CDR2 SVGAGI. The CDR3 DNA is TGTGCCAGCAGTTTAAGGCAGGGGTCTGGAAACACCATATATTTT. This codes for CASSLRQGSGNTIYF.

V gene TRBV27 combines with J gene TRBJ2-7; 13 bases fit TRBD2. Germline V gene sequence: CDR1 MNHEY, CDR2 SMNVEV (reference sequence). The ends lost 6 bases at V and 5 bases at J; junction bases unmatched: 10. The CDR3 runs to 16 residues. The CDR3 is CASSRTSGSKSHEQYF. The CDR3 region has the DNA TGTGCCAGCAGCCGGACTAGCGGGAGCAAATCCCACGAGCAGTACTTC.

This chain links TRBV11-3 with TRBJ1-2; unclear D gene. CDR1 SGHNT and CDR2 YENEEA come from the germline V gene. The CDR3 consists of 12 residues. The V end was cut by 5 bases, the J end by 4 bases, with 8 bases between. As DNA, the CDR3 is TGTGCCAGCAGCCAAGATAGCTATGGCTACACCTTC. Its translation is CASSQDSYGYTF.